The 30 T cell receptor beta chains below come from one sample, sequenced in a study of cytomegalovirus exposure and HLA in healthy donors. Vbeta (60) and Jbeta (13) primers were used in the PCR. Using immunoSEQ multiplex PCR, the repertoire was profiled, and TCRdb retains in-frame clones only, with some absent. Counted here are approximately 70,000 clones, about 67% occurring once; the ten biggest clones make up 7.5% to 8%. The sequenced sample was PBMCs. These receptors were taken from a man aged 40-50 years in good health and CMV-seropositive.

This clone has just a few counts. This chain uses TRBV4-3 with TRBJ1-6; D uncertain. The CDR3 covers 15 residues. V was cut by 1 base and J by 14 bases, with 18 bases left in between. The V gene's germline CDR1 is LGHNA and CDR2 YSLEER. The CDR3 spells CASSQVGHPGEALHF. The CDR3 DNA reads TGCGCCAGCAGCCAAGTAGGCCACCCCGGGGAGGCCCTCCACTTT.

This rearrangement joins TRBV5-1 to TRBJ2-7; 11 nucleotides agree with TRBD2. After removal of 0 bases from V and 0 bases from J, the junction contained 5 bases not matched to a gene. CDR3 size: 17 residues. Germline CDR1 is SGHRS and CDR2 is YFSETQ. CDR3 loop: CASSLVASGRSSYEQYF. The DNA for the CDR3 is TGCGCCAGCAGCTTGGTGGCTAGCGGGAGGAGCTCCTACGAGCAGTACTTC.

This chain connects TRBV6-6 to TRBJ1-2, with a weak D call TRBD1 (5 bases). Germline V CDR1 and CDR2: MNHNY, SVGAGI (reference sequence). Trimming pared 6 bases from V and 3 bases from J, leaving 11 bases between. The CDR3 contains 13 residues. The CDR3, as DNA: TGTGCCAGCAGCCCCATAGGGGACTATGGCTACACCTTC. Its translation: CASSPIGDYGYTF.

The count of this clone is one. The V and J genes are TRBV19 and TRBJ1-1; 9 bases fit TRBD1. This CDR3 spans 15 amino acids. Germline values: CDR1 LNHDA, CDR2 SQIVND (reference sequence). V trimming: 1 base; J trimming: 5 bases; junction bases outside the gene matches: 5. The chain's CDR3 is CASSIAGQGMTEAFF. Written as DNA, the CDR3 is TGTGCCAGTAGTATAGCGGGACAGGGAATGACTGAAGCTTTCTTT. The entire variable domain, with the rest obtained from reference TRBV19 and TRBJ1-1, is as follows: DGGITQSPKYLFRKEGQNVTLSCEQNLNHDAMYWYRQDPGQGLRLIYYSQIVNDFQKGDIAEGYSVSREKKESFPLTVTSAQKNPTAFYLCASSIAGQGMTEAFFGQGTRLTVV.

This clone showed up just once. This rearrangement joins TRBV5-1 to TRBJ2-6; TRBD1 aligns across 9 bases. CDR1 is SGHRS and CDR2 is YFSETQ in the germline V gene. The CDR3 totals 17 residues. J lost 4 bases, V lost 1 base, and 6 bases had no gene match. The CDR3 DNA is TGCGCCAGCAGCTTGTCACAGGGGGCGCCGGGGGCCAACGTCCTGACTTTC. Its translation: CASSLSQGAPGANVLTF.

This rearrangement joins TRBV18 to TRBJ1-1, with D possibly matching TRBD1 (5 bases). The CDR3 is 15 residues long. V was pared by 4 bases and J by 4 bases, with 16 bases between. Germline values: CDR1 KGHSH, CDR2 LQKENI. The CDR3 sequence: CASSQGSELRTEAFF. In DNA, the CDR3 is TGTGCCAGCTCACAGGGGTCAGAATTACGCACTGAAGCTTTCTTT.

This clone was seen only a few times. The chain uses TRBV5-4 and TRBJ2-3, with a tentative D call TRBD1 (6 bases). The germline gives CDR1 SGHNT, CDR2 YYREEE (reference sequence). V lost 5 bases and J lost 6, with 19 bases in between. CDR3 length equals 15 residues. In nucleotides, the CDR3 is TGTGCCAGCAGACTGATGGGGGCTGTGTTGGATACGCAGTATTTT. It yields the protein CASRLMGAVLDTQYF.

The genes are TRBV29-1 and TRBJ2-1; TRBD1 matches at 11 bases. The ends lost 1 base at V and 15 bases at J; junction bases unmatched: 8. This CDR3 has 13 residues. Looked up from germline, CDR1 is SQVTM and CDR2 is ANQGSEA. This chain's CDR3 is CSVEALRTGGRFF. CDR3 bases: TGCAGCGTTGAAGCCCTCCGGACAGGGGGCAGGTTCTTC.

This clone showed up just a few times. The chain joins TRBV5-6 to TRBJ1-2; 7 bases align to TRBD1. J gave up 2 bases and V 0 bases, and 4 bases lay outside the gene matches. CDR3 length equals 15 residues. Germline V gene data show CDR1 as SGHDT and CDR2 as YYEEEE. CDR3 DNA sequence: TGTGCCAGCAGCTTGGACCCACAGGGGAACTATGGCTACACCTTC. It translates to CASSLDPQGNYGYTF.

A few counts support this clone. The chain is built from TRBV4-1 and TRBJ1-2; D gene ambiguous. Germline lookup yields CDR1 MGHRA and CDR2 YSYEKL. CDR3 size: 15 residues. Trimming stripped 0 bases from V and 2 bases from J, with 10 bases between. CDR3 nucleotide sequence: TGCGCCAGCAGCCAAGAACTTCCGGGGAACTATGGCTACACCTTC. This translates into CASSQELPGNYGYTF.

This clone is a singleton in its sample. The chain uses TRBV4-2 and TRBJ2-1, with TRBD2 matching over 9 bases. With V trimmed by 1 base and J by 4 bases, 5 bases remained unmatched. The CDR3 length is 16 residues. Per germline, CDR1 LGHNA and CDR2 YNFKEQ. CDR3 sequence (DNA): TGTGCCAGCAGCCAAGTAGGAGCGGGAGGTTACAATGAGCAGTTCTTC. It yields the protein CASSQVGAGGYNEQFF.

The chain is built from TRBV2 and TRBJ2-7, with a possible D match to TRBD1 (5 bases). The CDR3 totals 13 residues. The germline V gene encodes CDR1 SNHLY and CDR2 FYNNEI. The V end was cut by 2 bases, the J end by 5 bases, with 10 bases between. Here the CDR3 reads CASSETGYHEQYF. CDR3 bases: TGTGCCAGCAGTGAAACAGGTTACCACGAGCAGTACTTC.

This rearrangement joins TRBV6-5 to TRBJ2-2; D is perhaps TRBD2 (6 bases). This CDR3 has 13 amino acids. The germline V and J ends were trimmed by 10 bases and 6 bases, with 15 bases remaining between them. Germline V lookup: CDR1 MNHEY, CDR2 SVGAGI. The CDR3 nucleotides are TGTGCCACCGCAAGGGCTAGCGCCGGGGAGCTGTTTTTT. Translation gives CATARASAGELFF.

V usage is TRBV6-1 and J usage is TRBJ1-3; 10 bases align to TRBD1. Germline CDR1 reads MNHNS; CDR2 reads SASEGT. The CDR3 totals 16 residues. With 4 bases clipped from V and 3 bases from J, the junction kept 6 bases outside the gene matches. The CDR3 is CASSGGTGENGNTIYF. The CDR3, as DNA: TGTGCCAGCAGTGGCGGGACAGGGGAGAATGGAAACACCATATATTTT.

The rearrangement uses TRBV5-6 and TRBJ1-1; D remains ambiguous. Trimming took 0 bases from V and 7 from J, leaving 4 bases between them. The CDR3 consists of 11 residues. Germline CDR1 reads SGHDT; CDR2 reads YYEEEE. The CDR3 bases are TGTGCCAGCAGCTTGGCCCGTGAAGCTTTCTTT. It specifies CASSLAREAFF.

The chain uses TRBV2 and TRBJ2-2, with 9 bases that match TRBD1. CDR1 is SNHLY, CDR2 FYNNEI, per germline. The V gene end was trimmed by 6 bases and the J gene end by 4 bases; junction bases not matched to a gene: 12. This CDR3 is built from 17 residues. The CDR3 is CASRTLGQGKVTGELFF. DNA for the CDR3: TGTGCCAGCAGGACTTTGGGACAGGGAAAGGTCACCGGGGAGCTGTTTTTT.

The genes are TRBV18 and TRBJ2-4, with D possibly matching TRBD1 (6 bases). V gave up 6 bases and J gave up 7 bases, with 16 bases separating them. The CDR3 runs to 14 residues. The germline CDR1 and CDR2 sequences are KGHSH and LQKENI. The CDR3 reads CASSPRDINNIQYF. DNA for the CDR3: TGTGCCAGCTCGCCCCGGGACATTAACAACATTCAGTACTTC.

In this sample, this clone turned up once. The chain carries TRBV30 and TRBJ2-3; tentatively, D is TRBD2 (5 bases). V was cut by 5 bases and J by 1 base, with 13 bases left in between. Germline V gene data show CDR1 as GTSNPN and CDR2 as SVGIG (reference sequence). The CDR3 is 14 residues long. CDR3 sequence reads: CAWGSGIGTDTQYF. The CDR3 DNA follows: TGTGCCTGGGGCTCCGGGATTGGCACAGATACGCAGTATTTT.

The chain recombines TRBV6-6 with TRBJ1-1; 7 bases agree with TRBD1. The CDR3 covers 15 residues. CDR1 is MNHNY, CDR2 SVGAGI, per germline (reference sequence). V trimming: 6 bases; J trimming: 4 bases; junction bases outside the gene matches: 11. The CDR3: CASSKPLGTVTEAFF. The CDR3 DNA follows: TGTGCCAGCAGCAAACCGCTAGGGACAGTCACTGAAGCTTTCTTT.

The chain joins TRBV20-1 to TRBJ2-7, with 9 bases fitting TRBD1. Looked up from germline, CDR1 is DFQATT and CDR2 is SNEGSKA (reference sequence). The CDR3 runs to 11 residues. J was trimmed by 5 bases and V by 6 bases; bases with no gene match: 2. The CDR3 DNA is TGCAGTGCCGGACAGGGGAACGAGCAGTACTTC. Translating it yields CSAGQGNEQYF.

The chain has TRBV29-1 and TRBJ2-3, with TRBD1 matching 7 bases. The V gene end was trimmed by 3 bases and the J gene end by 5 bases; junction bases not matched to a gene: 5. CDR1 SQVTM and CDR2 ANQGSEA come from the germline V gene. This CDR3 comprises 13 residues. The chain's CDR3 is CSVETGSVDTQYF. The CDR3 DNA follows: TGCAGCGTTGAGACAGGGTCGGTAGATACGCAGTATTTT.

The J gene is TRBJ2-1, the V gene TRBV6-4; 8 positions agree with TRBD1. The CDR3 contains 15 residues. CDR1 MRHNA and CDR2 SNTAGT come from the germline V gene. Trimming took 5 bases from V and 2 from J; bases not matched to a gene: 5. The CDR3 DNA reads TGTGCCAGCAGTTCCTCGGGACAGGCCTACAATGAGCAGTTCTTC. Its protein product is CASSSSGQAYNEQFF.

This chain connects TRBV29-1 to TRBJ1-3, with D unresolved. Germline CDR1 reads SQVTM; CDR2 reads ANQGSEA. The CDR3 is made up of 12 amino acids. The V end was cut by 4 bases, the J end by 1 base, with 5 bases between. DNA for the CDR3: TGCAGCGTTGGGCAATCTGGAAACACCATATATTTT. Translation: CSVGQSGNTIYF.

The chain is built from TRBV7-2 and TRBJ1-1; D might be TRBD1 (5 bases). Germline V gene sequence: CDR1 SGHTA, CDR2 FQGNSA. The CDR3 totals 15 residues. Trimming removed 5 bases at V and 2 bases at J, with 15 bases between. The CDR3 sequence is CASSPTGGLNTEAFF. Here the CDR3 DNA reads TGTGCCAGCAGCCCCACCGGGGGATTAAACACTGAAGCTTTCTTT.

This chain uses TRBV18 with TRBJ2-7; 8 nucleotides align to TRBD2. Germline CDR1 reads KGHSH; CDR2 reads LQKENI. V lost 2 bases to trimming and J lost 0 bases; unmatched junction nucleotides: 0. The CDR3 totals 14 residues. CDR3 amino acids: CASSPSGGSYEQYF. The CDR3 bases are TGTGCCAGCTCACCAAGCGGGGGCTCCTACGAGCAGTACTTC.

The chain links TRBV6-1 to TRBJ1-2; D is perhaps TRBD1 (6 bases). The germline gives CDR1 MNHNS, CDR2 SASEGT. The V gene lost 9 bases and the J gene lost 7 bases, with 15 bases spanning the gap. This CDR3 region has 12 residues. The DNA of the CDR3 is TGTGCCAGTACTGAAAGGGGGAGTGGCTACACCTTC. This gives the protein CASTERGSGYTF.

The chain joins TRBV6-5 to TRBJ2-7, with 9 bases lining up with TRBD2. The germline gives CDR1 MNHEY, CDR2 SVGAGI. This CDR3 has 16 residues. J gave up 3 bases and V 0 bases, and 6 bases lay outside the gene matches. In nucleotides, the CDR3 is TGTGCCAGCAGTTACTCGAGTAGCGGGGGAATCTACGAGCAGTACTTC. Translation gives CASSYSSSGGIYEQYF.

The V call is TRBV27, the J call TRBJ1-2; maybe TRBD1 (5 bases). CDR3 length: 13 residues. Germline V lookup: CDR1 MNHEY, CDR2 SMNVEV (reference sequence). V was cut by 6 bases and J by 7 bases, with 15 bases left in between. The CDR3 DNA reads TGTGCCAGCAGATCGGCAGGGTCGGGTGGCTACACCTTC. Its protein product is CASRSAGSGGYTF.

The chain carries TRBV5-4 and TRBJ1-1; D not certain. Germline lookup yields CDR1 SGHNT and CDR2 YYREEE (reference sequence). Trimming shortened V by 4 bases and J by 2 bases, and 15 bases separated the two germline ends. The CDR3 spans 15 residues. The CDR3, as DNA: TGTGCCAGCAGCCTGGTAGGACTTACTAACACTGAAGCTTTCTTT. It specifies CASSLVGLTNTEAFF.

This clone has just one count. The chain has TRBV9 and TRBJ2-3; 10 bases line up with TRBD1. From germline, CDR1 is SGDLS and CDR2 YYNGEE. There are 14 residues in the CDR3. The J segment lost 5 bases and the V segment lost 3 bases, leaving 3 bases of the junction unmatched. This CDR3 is CASSGGTGVDTQYF. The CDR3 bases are TGTGCCAGCAGCGGGGGGACAGGGGTAGATACGCAGTATTTT.